This T cell receptor beta chain emerged from a study of control samples from healthy donors and cancer patients. Profiling relied on immunoSEQ multiplex PCR, and the TCRdb table lists in-frame clones only, not all of them. The sample has over 200,000 clones; roughly 80% are singletons. This receptor was obtained from a woman in her fifties or sixties with lung cancer. Input material: PBMCs.

The CDR3 sequence: CASSYVKDNSPLHF. The CDR3 coding sequence is TGTGCCAGCAGTTACGTCAAGGACAATTCACCCCTCCACTTT. This chain uses TRBV6-6 with TRBJ1-6; D call uncertain. The germline V and J ends were trimmed by 2 bases and 7 bases, with 9 bases remaining between them. Germline V CDR1 and CDR2: MNHNY, SVGAGI (reference sequence). The CDR3 runs 14 residues.